The present T cell receptor beta chain was sequenced within a study of identical twins. Regarding the study as a whole: The study drew conclusions from cross-sectional statistical analysis, not from following the same donors. Partial confounding of zero-insertion analyses by invariant MAIT and iNKT cells was possible.

The donor group consisted entirely of healthy Caucasians. A word on this clonotype: Its antigen is not known.

TCRdb itself ran the 5' RACE reads through MiXCR, one entry per CDR3 protein. This sample carries some 1,700,000 distinct CDR3 sequences, about 30% of them seen once, and the ten largest clones take approximately 0.25%. The germline V gene encodes CDR1 MGHRA and CDR2 YSYEKL. V dropped 0 bases and J dropped 11 bases, with 22 bases sitting between them. The CDR3 consists of 16 residues. The sequence came from a newborn girl in good health. Sample: cord blood. The chain uses TRBV4-1 and TRBJ2-5; D is ambiguous. This chain's CDR3 is CASSQDRDGSYNEQYF. In nucleotides, the CDR3 is TGCGCCAGCAGCCAAGATCGCGACGGCTCTTACAATGAGCAGTACTTC.